These 10 T cell receptor beta chains originate from one sample sequenced in a study of T cell responses to AZD1222 COVID-19 vaccine. Only in-frame clones appear in the TCRdb table, and some are missing; sequencing was by immunoSEQ multiplex PCR. The sample has some 130,000 clones, roughly 90% seen once. Source: peripheral blood, taken on day 0 of AZD1222 vaccination. All receptors come from an adult in good health.

The CDR3 here is CASNSPRANVLTF. CDR3 bases: TGTGCCAGCAACTCCCCAAGGGCCAACGTCCTGACTTTC. J is TRBJ2-6 and V is TRBV12-3 or TRBV12-4, with D hard to call. The V end was cut by 7 bases, the J end by 5 bases, with 9 bases between. The CDR3 length is 13 residues.

This rearrangement joins TRBV27 to TRBJ2-5; TRBD1 matches at 11 bases. Trimming at V came to 5 bases and at J to 5 bases, leaving 10 bases not matched to a gene. Germline values: CDR1 MNHEY, CDR2 SMNVEV (reference sequence). This CDR3 comprises 16 residues. The CDR3 DNA reads TGTGCCAGCAGTCCCTACCGGACAGGGGGCCGTGAGACCCAGTACTTC. Amino acids: CASSPYRTGGRETQYF.

This clone was observed a few times. The chain carries TRBV9 and TRBJ1-3; unclear D gene. Trimming cost V 0 bases and J 2 bases, with 9 bases left between them. Germline CDR1 is SGDLS and CDR2 is YYNGEE. The CDR3 loop spans 15 amino acids. The CDR3 region is CASSVGVSTGNTIYF. The CDR3 nucleotides are TGTGCCAGCAGCGTAGGGGTATCTACTGGAAACACCATATATTTT.

The chain couples TRBV5-1 to TRBJ2-1; 8 nucleotides match TRBD1. The junction had 11 bases not matched to a gene; V was cut back by 4 bases and J by 8 bases. In germline, CDR1 is SGHRS, CDR2 YFSETQ. The CDR3 is made up of 15 amino acids. CDR3 coding DNA: TGCGCCAGCAGCGCCTACAGACAGGGGCGGGATGAGCAGTTCTTC. Translation: CASSAYRQGRDEQFF.

The chain uses TRBV29-1 and TRBJ1-1; D is unclear. Germline V gives CDR1 SQVTM, CDR2 ANQGSEA. The CDR3 extends over 16 amino acids. Between the trimmed V and J ends, which lost 2 bases and 4 bases, there was a span of 20 bases. The chain's CDR3 is CSVEIRTAGPSTEAFF. For the CDR3, the DNA is TGCAGCGTTGAAATTCGGACGGCGGGCCCGAGCACTGAAGCTTTCTTT. Variable domain in full (rest from reference TRBV29-1 and TRBJ1-1): SAVISQKPSRDICQRGTSLTIQCQVDSQVTMMFWYRQQPGQSLTLIATANQGSEATYESGFVIDKFPISRPNLTFSTLTVSNMSPEDSSIYLCSVEIRTAGPSTEAFFGQGTRLTVV.

This clone showed up just a few times. The rearrangement uses TRBV7-9 and TRBJ2-7, with 12 bases aligning to TRBD2. V lost 10 bases and J lost 7; bases outside the gene matches: 14. Germline values: CDR1 SEHNR, CDR2 FQNEAQ (reference sequence). The CDR3 covers 15 residues. The CDR3 coding sequence is TGTGCCACCAGGGGTGAACAGACTAGCGGGAGTGAGCAGTACTTC. This sequence encodes CATRGEQTSGSEQYF.

The chain joins TRBV7-2 to TRBJ1-6; D gene ambiguous. Deletions cut 2 bases from V and 13 bases from J, with 12 bases between. The CDR3 contains 13 residues. CDR1 is SGHTA, CDR2 FQGNSA, per germline. DNA of the CDR3: TGTGCCAGCAGCTTAAGACCGTCGCGGCCCCTCCACTTT. Its protein product is CASSLRPSRPLHF.

The chain joins TRBV18 to TRBJ2-7; D gene unclear. The germline V gene has CDR1 KGHSH and CDR2 LQKENI. The CDR3 is made up of 14 amino acids. Between the trimmed V and J ends, which lost 2 bases and 2 bases, there was a span of 10 bases. Written as DNA, the CDR3 is TGTGCCAGCTCACCAGGTTTATGGGCCTACGAGCAGTACTTC. The encoded protein is CASSPGLWAYEQYF.

The rearrangement joins TRBV19 to TRBJ1-1; maybe TRBD1 (6 bases). The CDR3 consists of 15 residues. Trimming took 0 bases from V and 4 from J, leaving 12 bases between them. From germline, CDR1 is LNHDA and CDR2 SQIVND (reference sequence). DNA of the CDR3: TGTGCCAGTAGTATAGATGCGGGGGCGATCACTGAAGCTTTCTTT. Translated: CASSIDAGAITEAFF.

The chain carries TRBV15 and TRBJ2-7, with D perhaps assigned TRBD1 or TRBD2 (5 bases each). V lost 8 bases to trimming and J lost 2 bases, with 10 bases between them. CDR3 length: 12 amino acids. Germline CDR1 and CDR2: LNHNV and YYDKDF (reference sequence). CDR3 DNA: TGTGCCACCGGGGACGGCACCTACGAGCAGTACTTC. Its translation: CATGDGTYEQYF. Supplemented by reference TRBV15 and TRBJ2-7, the full variable domain reads DAMVIQNPRYQVTQFGKPVTLSCSQTLNHNVMYWYQQKSSQAPKLLFHYYDKDFNNEADTPDNFQSRRPNTSFCFLDIRSPGLGDTAMYLCATGDGTYEQYFGPGTRLTVT.